This TCR beta chain was observed in a study of radiotherapy plus CTLA-4 blockade in lung cancer. Study results and limitations: TCR clones originating in tumors grew in number in blood after radiotherapy plus ipilimumab.

V was clipped by 2 bases and J by 6 bases, with 11 bases between them. CDR1 is SGHDT, CDR2 YYEEEE, per germline. The CDR3 loop spans 13 amino acids. Assay: immunoSEQ multiplex PCR; the TCRdb copy retains only in-frame clones and omits some. Among fewer than 45,000 clones listed, about 85% were seen once. To note about this clone: Its specificity is not known.

The V gene is TRBV5-6, the J gene TRBJ1-2; no clear D gene. The source is a human donor with non-small cell lung cancer who had stable disease on radiotherapy plus ipilimumab. Sequencing was performed on peripheral blood, taken from a patient treated with radiotherapy plus ipilimumab. The CDR3 spells CASSFFLGDGYTF. The CDR3, as DNA: TGTGCCAGCAGCTTCTTCCTCGGGGATGGCTACACCTTC.